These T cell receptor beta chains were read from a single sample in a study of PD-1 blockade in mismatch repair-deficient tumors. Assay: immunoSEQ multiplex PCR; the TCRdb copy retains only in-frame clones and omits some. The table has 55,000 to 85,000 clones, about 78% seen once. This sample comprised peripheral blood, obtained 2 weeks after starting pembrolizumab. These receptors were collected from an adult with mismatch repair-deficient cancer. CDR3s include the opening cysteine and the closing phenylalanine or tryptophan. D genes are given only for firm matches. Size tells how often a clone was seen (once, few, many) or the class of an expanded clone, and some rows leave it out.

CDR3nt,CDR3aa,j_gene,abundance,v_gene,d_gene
TGTGCCAGCAGCTTAGGGAAGGGTGAGCAGTACTTC,CASSLGKGEQYF,TRBJ2-7,-,TRBV11-2,-
TGTGCCAGCAGCCCATCCCTGCGGCAGGGGGTACCCGGGGAGCTGTTTTTT,CASSPSLRQGVPGELFF,TRBJ2-2,-,TRBV5-5,TRBD1
TGTGCCAGCAGCCCTATGACTAGCGGAGGGTACAATGAGCAGTTCTTC,CASSPMTSGGYNEQFF,TRBJ2-1,-,TRBV7-2,TRBD2
TGTGCCAGCAGGCTAGGGGTTTCCAACTATGGCTACACCTTC,CASRLGVSNYGYTF,TRBJ1-2,-,TRBV5-6,-
TGTGCCAGCAGCTTAAGAGGGGGAAAACTGTTTTTT,CASSLRGGKLFF,TRBJ1-4,-,TRBV13,-
TGTGCCAGCAGCGGACCACTACAGGGGACCGGGGAGCTGTTTTTT,CASSGPLQGTGELFF,TRBJ2-2,-,TRBV9,TRBD1
TGTGCCAGCAGCTTGGCCGTGGCGGCTTATAGCAATCAGCCCCAGCATTTT,CASSLAVAAYSNQPQHF,TRBJ1-5,-,TRBV5-8,-
TGTGCCAGCAGCCAAGTTCGAGCAACCGGGGAGCTGTTTTTT,CASSQVRATGELFF,TRBJ2-2,-,TRBV5-4,-
TGTGCCAGCAGCAAGCGGAAACAGGGTACTAATGAAAAACTGTTTTTT,CASSKRKQGTNEKLFF,TRBJ1-4,-,TRBV21-1,-
TGTGCCAGCAGCCCAGGGGGTCTCGGGGCAGATACGCAGTATTTT,CASSPGGLGADTQYF,TRBJ2-3,-,TRBV11-3,TRBD1
TGTGCCAGCAGTTTGGCGGCTAGCGGGAAGACAGATACGCAGTATTTT,CASSLAASGKTDTQYF,TRBJ2-3,few,TRBV28,TRBD2
TGTGCCAGCAGCCAGGACAGCGGGGAAGGAACTGAAGCTTTCTTT,CASSQDSGEGTEAFF,TRBJ1-1,-,TRBV5-6,-
TGTGCCAGCTCGCTAGCGGGGGGATGGAGAGAGACCCAGTACTTC,CASSLAGGWRETQYF,TRBJ2-5,-,TRBV27,TRBD2
TGTGCCACCAGCAGAGATGGTGGTAGCGGGGCCTTCACAGATACGCAGTATTTT,CATSRDGGSGAFTDTQYF,TRBJ2-3,-,TRBV15,TRBD2
TGTGCCAGCAGCTTTACTAGGGATCAGCCCCAGCATTTT,CASSFTRDQPQHF,TRBJ1-5,once,TRBV4-2,-
TGTGCCAGCAGTCCGGGACAGGGACTTAACACTGAAGCTTTCTTT,CASSPGQGLNTEAFF,TRBJ1-1,-,TRBV27,TRBD1
TGTGCCAGCAGTTTAAGGGGGAACAATGAGCAGTTCTTC,CASSLRGNNEQFF,TRBJ2-1,-,TRBV27,-
TGTGCCAGCAGCGCCCGAGCGGGAGACACAGATACGCAGTATTTT,CASSARAGDTDTQYF,TRBJ2-3,-,TRBV9,TRBD2
TGTGCCAGCAGCTACAGAGGACAATATGAGCAGTTCTTC,CASSYRGQYEQFF,TRBJ2-1,-,TRBV9,-
TGTGCCAGCAGCTTAGACGGGGGGGTGGGTCAGCCCCAGCATTTT,CASSLDGGVGQPQHF,TRBJ1-5,-,TRBV7-9,-
TGTGCCAGCAGTTTAATCGGGTACCGCACAGATACGCAGTATTTT,CASSLIGYRTDTQYF,TRBJ2-3,-,TRBV28,-
TGTGCCAGCAGTCCAAACGGACAGGGGAAGGGGGAGCTGTTTTTT,CASSPNGQGKGELFF,TRBJ2-2,-,TRBV27,TRBD1
TGCGCCAGCAGTGGGGACAGGGCGGGGACCCAGTACTTC,CASSGDRAGTQYF,TRBJ2-5,-,TRBV10-1,TRBD1
TGTGCCAGCAGCCAACCCGGGAGTATCGACGAGCAGTACTTC,CASSQPGSIDEQYF,TRBJ2-7,-,TRBV4-2,-
TGCGCCAGCAGCAAGGGACAGAACACTGAAGCTTTCTTT,CASSKGQNTEAFF,TRBJ1-1,-,TRBV5-1,-
TGTGCCAGCTCACCAGGACTAAAAACTGAAGCTTTCTTT,CASSPGLKTEAFF,TRBJ1-1,-,TRBV18,-
TGTGCCAGTAGTATAGTCAGGGATTCGGAGACCCAGTACTTC,CASSIVRDSETQYF,TRBJ2-5,-,TRBV19,-
TGTGCCAGCAGCTTATCGGGGGTCGGCGGCTACACCTTC,CASSLSGVGGYTF,TRBJ1-2,once,TRBV13,-
TGCGCCAGCAGCCAAGAACCGGGACAGTCCCTCCTCGTATGGGGCTACACCTTC,CASSQEPGQSLLVWGYTF,TRBJ1-2,-,TRBV4-1,TRBD1
TGCGCCAGCAGCTTGGCGGGAGGGGGCGGCACCGGGGAGCTGTTTTTT,CASSLAGGGGTGELFF,TRBJ2-2,-,TRBV5-1,-
TGTGCCAGCAGCTTAACAGGGGCCGGAAACACTGAAGCTTTCTTT,CASSLTGAGNTEAFF,TRBJ1-1,-,TRBV7-6,TRBD1
TGTGCCAGCAGTTCCGGACTAGCGGGAGGGCCCGGCACAGATACGCAGTATTTT,CASSSGLAGGPGTDTQYF,TRBJ2-3,-,TRBV11-1,TRBD2
TGTGCCACAGAGGGCCCTACAGGCGCAGATACGCAGTATTTT,CATEGPTGADTQYF,TRBJ2-3,-,TRBV15,-
TGTGCCAGCAGCGTAACGCTAGCGGAGTACAATGAGCAGTTCTTC,CASSVTLAEYNEQFF,TRBJ2-1,-,TRBV9,TRBD2
TGTGCCAGCAGCACAAGGCTCAATGGCTACACCTTC,CASSTRLNGYTF,TRBJ1-2,-,TRBV28,-
TGTGCCAGCAGAAGACCCGAGGAGCATCAGCCCCAGCATTTT,CASRRPEEHQPQHF,TRBJ1-5,-,TRBV6-6,-
TGTGCCAGCAGTCCCGTAACAGGGCATGAAGCTTTCTTT,CASSPVTGHEAFF,TRBJ1-1,-,TRBV27,-
TGTGCCAGCAGCCTCCGAGGGAATGAGCAGTTCTTC,CASSLRGNEQFF,TRBJ2-1,-,TRBV27,-
TGTGCTAGCAGCTTAGGTAGCGGAGCTAGCACAGATACGCAGTATTTT,CASSLGSGASTDTQYF,TRBJ2-3,-,TRBV7-7,-
TGTGCCAGCAGCTTGAGCTTACTCGATGGCTACACCTTC,CASSLSLLDGYTF,TRBJ1-2,-,TRBV5-6,-
TGTGCCAGCAGCCCAGGGAGGCAGTCCGAGCAGTACTTC,CASSPGRQSEQYF,TRBJ2-7,-,TRBV7-3,-
TGTGCTAGTGGTTTGGCCCTCCGGGTGGGGACTGAAGCTTTCTTT,CASGLALRVGTEAFF,TRBJ1-1,-,TRBV12-5,-
TGTGCCAGCAGTGGGGGTGGCTACACCTTC,CASSGGGYTF,TRBJ1-2,-,TRBV6-1,-
TGTGCCAGCAGCACCCAACTAGCGGGAGTTCCCGGGGAGCTGTTTTTT,CASSTQLAGVPGELFF,TRBJ2-2,few,TRBV7-2,TRBD2
TGTGCCAGCAGCTTAGCGGAACAGCCCCAGCATTTT,CASSLAEQPQHF,TRBJ1-5,-,TRBV7-9,-
TGTGCCAGCTCTTGGCCAGGGGGGTACAATGAGCAGTTCTTC,CASSWPGGYNEQFF,TRBJ2-1,-,TRBV6-1,-
TGCAGCGTTGAACAACAGTACCCGAACACTGAAGCTTTCTTT,CSVEQQYPNTEAFF,TRBJ1-1,-,TRBV29-1,-
TGTGCCAGCAGTGGGGCAACTAATGAAAAACTGTTTTTT,CASSGATNEKLFF,TRBJ1-4,-,TRBV6-1,-
TGTGCCAGCAGCTCACTAGCGGGAGCTGTCCCCGGGGAGCTGTTTTTT,CASSSLAGAVPGELFF,TRBJ2-2,once,TRBV7-6,TRBD2
TGTGCCAGCAGCCAAGATCAAGGGCTGGCGGAGACCCAGTACTTC,CASSQDQGLAETQYF,TRBJ2-5,-,TRBV14,-
TGTGCCAGCAGCTCCGGGTCGGGGAAAGCTTTCTTT,CASSSGSGKAFF,TRBJ1-1,-,TRBV7-9,-
TGTGCCAGTAGGATTCAACTAGCGGGAGTTACAGATACGCAGTATTTT,CASRIQLAGVTDTQYF,TRBJ2-3,-,TRBV19,TRBD2
TGCGCCAGCAGCTTACAAGTCCTAACCTCTGGAAACACCATATATTTT,CASSLQVLTSGNTIYF,TRBJ1-3,-,TRBV5-1,-